Following are 21 T cell receptor beta chains from one sample sequenced in a study of blood T cells in healthy people across ages. Together with a sample-barcoded 5' primer, a J-beta primer mix was included in a second PCR lasting about 7 to 12 cycles. MiXCR, applied by TCRdb to the 5' RACE reads, yields one record per CDR3 protein. Of fewer than 2 million distinct CDR3 sequences in the sample, roughly 43% are singletons; the top ten hold more than 20%. Material: blood. These receptors were collected from a human donor in good health.

The V gene is TRBV3-1, the J gene TRBJ2-7, with TRBD1 as a possible D gene (6 bases). The V end lost 1 base, the J end lost 0 bases, and 13 bases lay between the germline ends. The germline CDR1 and CDR2 sequences are LGHDT and YNNKEL (reference sequence). CDR3 length equals 16 residues. CDR3: CASSQVGRGVSYEQYF. The DNA for the CDR3 is TGTGCCAGCAGCCAAGTTGGCAGGGGCGTCTCCTACGAGCAGTACTTC.

The rearrangement joins TRBV6-5 to TRBJ1-2; no firm D call. V was cut by 2 bases and J by 8 bases, with 15 bases left in between. Per germline, CDR1 MNHEY and CDR2 SVGAGI. The CDR3 runs 14 residues. The CDR3 here is CASSYVSDFRGYTF. CDR3 nucleotides: TGTGCCAGCAGTTACGTTTCAGACTTTAGAGGCTACACCTTC.

This chain joins TRBV10-3 and TRBJ1-4; D might be TRBD1 (6 bases). The V end was cut by 3 bases, the J end by 0 bases, with 17 bases between. The CDR3 is made up of 18 amino acids. Germline CDR1 is ENHRY and CDR2 is SYGVKD. CDR3 sequence: CAISEDGGPVATNEKLFF. CDR3 in DNA: TGTGCCATCAGTGAAGACGGGGGGCCCGTTGCAACTAATGAAAAACTGTTTTTT.

The chain combines TRBV28 with TRBJ2-1; D possibly corresponds to TRBD2 (6 bases). This CDR3 contains 13 residues. Trimming removed 2 bases from V and 10 bases from J, with 12 bases in between. The germline CDR1 and CDR2 sequences are MDHEN and SYDVKM. The CDR3 sequence is CASSLSIGGEQFF. The CDR3 region has the DNA TGTGCCAGCAGTTTAAGCATAGGAGGGGAGCAGTTCTTC. The whole variable domain, filled in from reference TRBV28 and TRBJ2-1, reads DVKVTQSSRYLVKRTGEKVFLECVQDMDHENMFWYRQDPGLGLRLIYFSYDVKMKEKGDIPEGYSVSREKKERFSLILESASTNQTSMYLCASSLSIGGEQFFGPGTRLTVL.

This clonotype was detected ten times or more. The V gene is TRBV29-1, the J gene TRBJ1-2, with TRBD1 as a possible D gene (5 bases). The CDR3 covers 13 residues. Germline V lookup: CDR1 SQVTM, CDR2 ANQGSEA. V was shortened by 6 bases and J by 6 bases, with 17 bases between the two germline ends. The CDR3 nucleotides are TGCAGCGTCGCCAGCCGGGACGGGGATGGCTACACCTTC. Translating gives CSVASRDGDGYTF.

The chain combines TRBV29-1 with TRBJ1-1; D might be TRBD1 (5 bases). In germline, CDR1 is SQVTM, CDR2 ANQGSEA. V shed 8 bases and J shed 1 base, with 11 bases lying between them. The CDR3 is 12 amino acids. The CDR3 reads CSSRRGNTEAFF. DNA for the CDR3: TGCAGCTCCCGTAGGGGGAACACTGAAGCTTTCTTT.

This clonotype has just a few counts. The genes are TRBV14 and TRBJ2-7; 11 nucleotides match TRBD2. This CDR3 contains 22 residues. V lost 4 bases and J lost 0; bases outside the gene matches: 23. The V gene's germline CDR1 is SGHDN and CDR2 FVKESK. The CDR3 sequence: CASSLYPLGASGGRGDSYEQYF. In DNA, the CDR3 is TGTGCCAGCAGCCTTTATCCCCTAGGTGCTAGCGGGGGGAGAGGGGACTCCTACGAGCAGTACTTC.

In the case of this clonotype: A much more abundant neighbour one base away suggests this may be a read error. The final CDR3 position lacks the conserved phenylalanine or tryptophan, pointing to a likely read error. The chain couples TRBV4-1 to TRBJ2-1, with TRBD1 as a possible D gene (6 bases). V lost 3 bases and J lost 7, with 19 bases in between. Per germline, CDR1 MGHRA and CDR2 YSYEKL. CDR3 length: 16 residues. The CDR3 region is CASSHIARGTKNEQFL. CDR3 DNA sequence: TGCGCCAGCAGCCATATAGCGAGGGGGACCAAGAATGAGCAGTTCTTG.

The CDR3 region is CASSFPGQGFYEQYF. CDR3 coding DNA: TGTGCCAGCAGTTTTCCTGGACAAGGGTTCTACGAGCAGTACTTC. The rearrangement uses TRBV12-3 or TRBV12-4 and TRBJ2-7; D may be TRBD1 (5 bases). This CDR3 comprises 15 residues. With 3 bases removed from V and 3 bases from J, the gap between germline ends came to 15 bases.

This clonotype has a handful of counts. The V gene is TRBV20-1, the J gene TRBJ1-2; D is perhaps TRBD1 (6 bases). With 0 bases removed from V and 6 bases from J, the gap between germline ends came to 14 bases. Looked up from germline, CDR1 is DFQATT and CDR2 is SNEGSKA (reference sequence). The CDR3 contains 14 residues. The DNA of the CDR3 is TGCAGTGCTAGAGATCAGAACAGGGTAAATGGCTACACCTTC. The encoded protein is CSARDQNRVNGYTF.

In this sample, this clonotype turned up many times. The rearrangement joins TRBV5-1 to TRBJ2-3, with TRBD1 identical over 9 bases. CDR1 is SGHRS, CDR2 YFSETQ, per germline. V was pared by 4 bases and J by 6 bases, with 12 bases of the junction left unmatched. The CDR3 loop spans 16 amino acids. For the CDR3, the DNA is TGCGCCAGCAGCACATTGACAGGGGGAGATTCGGATACGCAGTATTTT. Translating gives CASSTLTGGDSDTQYF.

At least ten counts were recorded for this clonotype. The chain combines TRBV27 with TRBJ1-5; no clear D. Per the germline V gene, CDR1 is MNHEY and CDR2 is SMNVEV (reference sequence). The CDR3 consists of 13 residues. V lost 4 bases and J lost 2, with 6 bases in between. This chain's CDR3 is CASSWGGNQPQHF. Here the CDR3 DNA reads TGTGCCAGCAGTTGGGGTGGCAATCAGCCCCAGCATTTT.

V gene TRBV12-3 or TRBV12-4 combines with J gene TRBJ2-1; D not resolved. The J call may be faulty, since TRBJ2-7 better matches the DNA end. This CDR3 comprises 15 residues. The CDR3 region has the DNA TGTGCCAGCAGTTTCAGATCGAGCTCCTACAATGAGCAGTACTTC. It codes for CASSFRSSSYNEQYF.

The gene calls are TRBV24-1 and TRBJ1-2; D remains ambiguous. V was pared by 3 bases and J by 5 bases, with 6 bases between. The germline gives CDR1 KGHDR, CDR2 SFDVKD. CDR3 size: 12 residues. In DNA form, the CDR3 reads TGTGCCACCAGTGATATGCAATATGGCTACACCTTC. Protein: CATSDMQYGYTF.

The chain employs TRBV12-3 or TRBV12-4 and TRBJ2-1, with D possibly matching TRBD2 (6 bases). Trimming removed 7 bases from V and 0 bases from J, with 13 bases in between. The CDR3 covers 15 residues. The DNA of the CDR3 is TGTGCCAGCATCGTACGGGGGAGCTCCTACAATGAGCAGTTCTTC. Translation gives CASIVRGSSYNEQFF.

V is TRBV4-3 and J is TRBJ2-5, with TRBD1 as a possible D gene (6 bases). CDR1 and CDR2 from the germline V gene are LGHNA and YSLEER. With 1 base removed from V and 2 bases from J, the gap between germline ends came to 11 bases. CDR3 size: 15 residues. The CDR3 protein is CASSQALGQQETQYF. As DNA, the CDR3 is TGCGCCAGCAGCCAAGCTCTAGGACAGCAAGAGACCCAGTACTTC.

Comment on this clonotype: The junction departs from germline at one end; a sequencing error may be responsible. This sequence joins TRBV4-3 and TRBJ2-5; TRBD2 is a possible D gene (5 bases). From germline, CDR1 is LGHNA and CDR2 YSLEER. The CDR3 length is 16 residues. The DNA for the CDR3 is TGCGCCAACAGCCAAGAAGGCCCGGGGAGCGGTGAGACCCAGTACTTC. Translated, it gives CANSQEGPGSGETQYF.

The chain joins TRBV12-5 to TRBJ1-1; no clear D. CDR1 is LGHNT and CDR2 is FRNRAP in the germline V gene. The CDR3 consists of 16 residues. V lost 5 bases to trimming and J lost 4 bases, with 20 bases between them. The CDR3 DNA is TGTGCTAGTGGTCCACCCCCCAGCTGGAGTACCACTGAAGCTTTCTTT. As protein: CASGPPPSWSTTEAFF.

In its sample, this clonotype was seen a few times. V is TRBV7-2 and J is TRBJ2-3; D uncertain. Per germline, CDR1 SGHTA and CDR2 FQGNSA. This CDR3 contains 13 residues. Trimming stripped 5 bases from V and 3 bases from J, with 9 bases between. The CDR3 DNA follows: TGTGCCAGCAGCACCAGACTTACAGATACGCAGTATTTT. This encodes CASSTRLTDTQYF.

V usage is TRBV5-5 and J usage is TRBJ2-5, with TRBD2 as a possible D gene (6 bases). The length of the CDR3 is 13 residues. V was clipped by 6 bases and J by 5 bases, with 14 bases between them. CDR1 and CDR2 (germline): SGHKS, YYEKEE (reference sequence). CDR3 sequence: CASTWDLRETQYF. As DNA, the CDR3 is TGTGCCAGCACTTGGGACTTACGGGAGACCCAGTACTTC.

V usage is TRBV7-3 and J usage is TRBJ2-4; 7 bases line up with TRBD2. The J call is in doubt because the DNA end fits TRBJ2-7 better. The CDR3 sequence is 14 residues long. Germline V gene sequence: CDR1 SGHTA, CDR2 FQGTGA. The CDR3 sequence is CASSSSSGTTEQYF. Here the CDR3 DNA reads TGTGCCAGCAGCTCGTCATCCGGGACTACCGAGCAGTACTTC.